This T cell receptor (beta chain) derives from a study of CD8+ T cells in alopecia areata. After isolation, RNA underwent reverse transcription to generate cDNA as the sequencing template. The protocol was immunoSEQ multiplex PCR, while the TCRdb copy is restricted to in-frame clones and leaves out a portion. The data hold 85,000 to 110,000 clones, with approximately 60% observed a single time. V was cut by 6 bases and J by 4 bases, with 12 bases left in between. The germline gives CDR1 SQVTM, CDR2 ANQGSEA. This CDR3 has 12 amino acids. Study-wide results and limits: Compared with normal scalp, lesional scalp had higher clonality and more expanded CD8+ clones. Compared with mice, patients displayed less clear TCR sharing, possibly for HLA-related reasons.

With respect to this clone: Its target is unknown.

PBMCs yielded sorted CD4+ and CD8+ T cells. This TCR derives from a human donor in good health. The V call is TRBV29-1, the J call TRBJ1-1, with D possibly TRBD1 on 5 matching bases. The material sequenced was CD4+ T cells sorted from blood. The chain's CDR3 is CSVQGLGTEAFF. Here the CDR3 DNA reads TGCAGCGTCCAGGGACTCGGCACTGAAGCTTTCTTT.